Listed here are 17 T cell receptor beta chains from one sample, sequenced in a study of blood T cell repertoires in COVID-19. TCRdb keeps only in-frame clones here, not all; method: immunoSEQ multiplex PCR. The sample lists roughly 250,000 clones, about 89% occurring once. Sequencing was done on a sample of PBMCs or T cells enriched from blood (not recorded which). The receptors were sampled from a woman younger than 30 who had recovered from COVID-19.

This chain links TRBV7-2 with TRBJ1-2; D remains ambiguous. The CDR3 runs to 13 residues. V dropped 5 bases and J dropped 8 bases, with 15 bases sitting between them. Germline lookup yields CDR1 SGHTA and CDR2 FQGNSA. CDR3 amino acids: CASSAGRVGGYTF. The CDR3 DNA reads TGTGCCAGCAGCGCCGGGAGGGTAGGGGGCTACACCTTC.

CDR3 in DNA: TGTGCCAGCAGTTTACTAACAGGGGGCAGGGAGACCCAGTACTTC. Protein product: CASSLLTGGRETQYF. This chain links TRBV27 with TRBJ2-5; 9 bases match TRBD1. The germline V gene encodes CDR1 MNHEY and CDR2 SMNVEV (reference sequence). Trimming removed 2 bases from V and 5 bases from J; junction bases left unmatched: 6. This CDR3 comprises 15 residues.

The CDR3 region has the DNA TGCGCCAGCAGCGGGACAGACTATGGCTACACCTTC. Translation gives CASSGTDYGYTF. The chain recombines TRBV5-1 with TRBJ1-2; 7 positions agree with TRBD1. Trimming removed 4 bases from V and 3 bases from J; junction bases left unmatched: 0. This CDR3 has 12 residues. From germline, CDR1 is SGHRS and CDR2 YFSETQ.

The chain joins TRBV5-6 to TRBJ1-2; D is ambiguous. CDR3 length: 12 amino acids. Germline V gene lookup returns CDR1 SGHDT and CDR2 YYEEEE. Trimming left V 0 bases short and J 8 bases short, with 8 bases between. CDR3 sequence: CASSLASRGYTF. DNA of the CDR3: TGTGCCAGCAGCTTGGCCTCGAGGGGCTACACCTTC.

V is TRBV11-2 and J is TRBJ2-2; D is unresolved. Germline loops: CDR1 SGHAT, CDR2 FQNNGV. V dropped 1 base and J dropped 6 bases, with 15 bases sitting between them. This CDR3 is 16 amino acids long. CDR3 amino acids: CASSLGSSGYPGELFF. DNA for the CDR3: TGTGCCAGCAGCTTAGGATCTAGTGGTTATCCCGGGGAGCTGTTTTTT.

The chain uses TRBV4-2 and TRBJ1-2; the match to TRBD1 covers 8 bases. The CDR3 totals 17 residues. V dropped 5 bases and J dropped 0; count of bases not matched to a gene: 11. Germline V CDR1 and CDR2: LGHNA, YNFKEQ. The CDR3 DNA is TGTGCCAGCAGCGGACGCGACAGGGGCAAGCCTAACTATGGCTACACCTTC. Its translation is CASSGRDRGKPNYGYTF.

The V and J genes are TRBV11-2 and TRBJ1-3; the D gene is possibly TRBD1 (5 bases). The ends were cut back, 4 bases at V and 2 bases at J, with 9 bases in the middle. The CDR3 contains 14 residues. In germline, CDR1 is SGHAT, CDR2 FQNNGV. The chain's CDR3 is CASSYIRAGNTIYF. CDR3 sequence (DNA): TGTGCCAGCAGCTACATCAGGGCTGGAAACACCATATATTTT.

This sequence joins TRBV25-1 and TRBJ2-7; TRBD1 is a possible D gene (5 bases). This CDR3 spans 12 amino acids. The germline V gene has CDR1 MGHDK and CDR2 SYGVNS. Trimming removed 7 bases at V and 3 bases at J, with 10 bases between. DNA of the CDR3: TGTGCCAGCATCGGCAGGGACTACGAGCAGTACTTC. It yields the protein CASIGRDYEQYF.

J is TRBJ1-2 and V is TRBV7-2; D is perhaps TRBD1 (5 bases). CDR1 is SGHTA, CDR2 FQGNSA, per germline. The CDR3 spans 14 residues. V lost 7 bases and J 8 bases, leaving 20 bases between the germline ends. This chain's CDR3 is CASILTAGGRGYTF. The CDR3 DNA follows: TGTGCCAGCATCCTAACCGCGGGGGGACGAGGCTACACCTTC.

The CDR3 sequence: CASSLIGTGSREQYF. The CDR3 DNA reads as TGTGCCAGCAGTTTAATAGGGACAGGGTCTAGGGAGCAGTACTTC. V is TRBV28 and J is TRBJ2-7, with 9 bases lining up with TRBD1. Looked up from germline, CDR1 is MDHEN and CDR2 is SYDVKM. The CDR3 sequence is 15 residues long. Trimming at V came to 2 bases and at J to 7 bases, leaving 9 bases not matched to a gene.

J is TRBJ1-6 and V is TRBV5-4; no definite D call. V lost 0 bases and J 0 bases, leaving 10 bases between the germline ends. CDR3 size: 17 residues. Germline V gives CDR1 SGHNT, CDR2 YYREEE (reference sequence). The CDR3 DNA reads as TGTGCCAGCAGCTTGGACCGCTCTAGCTCCTATAATTCACCCCTCCACTTT. The encoded protein is CASSLDRSSSYNSPLHF.

The chain recombines TRBV6-1 with TRBJ1-4; a weak D match, TRBD1 (5 bases). Looked up from germline, CDR1 is MNHNS and CDR2 is SASEGT. The CDR3 is 14 residues long. V was clipped by 3 bases and J by 8 bases, with 13 bases between them. The CDR3 reads CASSDSGGSEKLFF. CDR3 in DNA: TGTGCCAGCAGTGACAGTGGGGGGAGCGAAAAACTGTTTTTT.

The gene calls are TRBV3-1 (or the pseudogene TRBV3-2) and TRBJ2-2; unclear D gene. V lost 4 bases, J lost 8 bases, and 11 bases lay in between. CDR3 size: 13 residues. Looked up from germline, CDR1 is LGHDT and CDR2 is YNNKEL (reference sequence). As DNA, the CDR3 is TGTGCCAGCAGCCCCCGCCCGGGTGGGGAGCTGTTTTTT. As protein: CASSPRPGGELFF.

This chain connects TRBV19 to TRBJ1-1; D might be TRBD1 (6 bases). Germline CDR1 is LNHDA and CDR2 is SQIVND (reference sequence). This CDR3 contains 13 residues. Trimming left V 3 bases short and J 5 bases short, with 10 bases between. The CDR3 protein is CASSISGVTEAFF. The CDR3 coding sequence is TGTGCCAGTAGTATCTCAGGGGTGACTGAAGCTTTCTTT.

The chain has TRBV27 and TRBJ2-7; D might be TRBD2 (6 bases). CDR1 is MNHEY and CDR2 is SMNVEV in the germline V gene (reference sequence). Between the trimmed V and J ends, which lost 3 bases and 1 base, there was a span of 13 bases. The CDR3 loop spans 15 amino acids. CDR3 loop: CASSLGLGRSYEQYF. Written as DNA, the CDR3 is TGTGCCAGCAGTTTGGGGTTAGGGAGGTCCTACGAGCAGTACTTC.

The gene calls are TRBV18 and TRBJ2-5; 8 positions agree with TRBD1. V was pared by 2 bases and J by 4 bases, with 0 bases of the junction left unmatched. The CDR3 length is 13 residues. Germline V lookup: CDR1 KGHSH, CDR2 LQKENI. Here the CDR3 reads CASSPDRGETQYF. The CDR3 nucleotides read TGTGCCAGCTCACCAGACAGGGGAGAGACCCAGTACTTC.

This clone came up once. The chain couples TRBV7-9 to TRBJ1-1; D gene ambiguous. The CDR3 totals 13 residues. Trimming shortened V by 10 bases and J by 1 base, and 13 bases separated the two germline ends. CDR1 SEHNR and CDR2 FQNEAQ come from the germline V gene (reference sequence). As DNA, the CDR3 is TGTGCCACCCCGGGTCTTAAGAACACTGAAGCTTTCTTT. This gives the protein CATPGLKNTEAFF. Complete variable domain (other parts from reference TRBV7-9 and TRBJ1-1): DTGVSQNPRHKITKRGQNVTFRCDPISEHNRLYWYRQTLGQGPEFLTYFQNEAQLEKSRLLSDRFSAERPKGSFSTLEIQRTEQGDSAMYLCATPGLKNTEAFFGQGTRLTVV.